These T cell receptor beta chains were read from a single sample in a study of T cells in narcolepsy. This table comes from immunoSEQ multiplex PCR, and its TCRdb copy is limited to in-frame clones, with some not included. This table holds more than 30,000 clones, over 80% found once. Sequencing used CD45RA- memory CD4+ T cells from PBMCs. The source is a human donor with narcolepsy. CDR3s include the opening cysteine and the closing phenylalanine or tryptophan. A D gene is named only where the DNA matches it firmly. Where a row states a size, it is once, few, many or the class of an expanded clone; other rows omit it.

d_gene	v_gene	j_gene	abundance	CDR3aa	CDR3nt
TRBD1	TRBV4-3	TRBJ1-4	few	CASSRQGAAYEKLFF	TGCGCCAGCAGCCGGCAGGGGGCGGCCTATGAAAAACTGTTTTTT
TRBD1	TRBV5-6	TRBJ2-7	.	CASSLTGTGSDEQYF	TGTGCCAGCAGCCTAACCGGGACAGGGTCCGACGAGCAGTACTTC
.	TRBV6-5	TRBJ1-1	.	CASSPELNWGTEAFF	TGTGCCAGCAGTCCGGAACTAAATTGGGGCACTGAAGCTTTCTTT
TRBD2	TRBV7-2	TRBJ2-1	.	CASSGGTSGARSYNEQFF	TGTGCCAGCAGCGGTGGGACTAGCGGGGCCCGATCCTACAATGAGCAGTTCTTC
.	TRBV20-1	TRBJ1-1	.	CSARDPPGAFF	TGCAGTGCTAGAGATCCGCCGGGGGCTTTCTTT
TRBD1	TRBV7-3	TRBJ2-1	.	CASSLLGGPYNEQFF	TGTGCCAGCAGCTTGTTAGGGGGCCCCTACAATGAGCAGTTCTTC
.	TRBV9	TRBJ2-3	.	CASNLGSTDTQYF	TGTGCCAGCAACTTGGGGAGCACAGATACGCAGTATTTT
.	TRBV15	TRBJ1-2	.	CATSRARTASNYGYTF	TGTGCCACCAGCAGAGCTCGGACAGCGTCGAACTATGGCTACACCTTC
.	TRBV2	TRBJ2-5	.	CASTPSGPGETQYF	TGTGCCAGCACTCCTTCCGGGCCAGGGGAGACCCAGTACTTC
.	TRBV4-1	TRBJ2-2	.	CASSQVGQTGELFF	TGCGCCAGCAGCCAAGTAGGGCAAACCGGGGAGCTGTTTTTT
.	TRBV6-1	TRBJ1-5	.	CASSEGSGAQPQHF	TGTGCCAGCAGTGAAGGGTCAGGGGCTCAGCCCCAGCATTTT
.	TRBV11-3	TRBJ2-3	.	CASSQGGVNADTQYF	TGTGCCAGCAGCCAAGGCGGGGTTAACGCAGATACGCAGTATTTT
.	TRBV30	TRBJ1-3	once	CACKSGNTIYF	TGTGCCTGTAAATCTGGAAACACCATATATTTT
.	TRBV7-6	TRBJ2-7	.	CASSQGGAYEQYF	TGTGCCAGCAGCCAGGGGGGGGCGTACGAGCAGTACTTC
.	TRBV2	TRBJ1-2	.	CASSDWGGYTF	TGTGCCAGCAGTGATTGGGGCGGCTACACCTTC
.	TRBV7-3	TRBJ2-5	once	CASSPDPGLGETQYF	TGTGCCAGCAGCCCCGACCCAGGGTTGGGAGAGACCCAGTACTTC
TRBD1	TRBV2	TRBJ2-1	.	CASSGQGGEQFF	TGTGCCAGCAGTGGACAGGGGGGTGAGCAGTTCTTC
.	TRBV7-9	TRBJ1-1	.	CASSPSGTSLGGTEAFF	TGTGCCAGCAGCCCCTCCGGGACATCCCTGGGCGGCACTGAAGCTTTCTTT
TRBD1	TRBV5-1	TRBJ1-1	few	CASSYTTTGVNTEAFF	TGCGCCAGCAGCTACACGACTACAGGGGTGAACACTGAAGCTTTCTTT
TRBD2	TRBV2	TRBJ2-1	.	CASINTPPKTSGGALSSYNEQFF	TGTGCCAGCATAAACACACCACCCAAGACTAGCGGGGGGGCCCTGAGCTCCTACAATGAGCAGTTCTTC
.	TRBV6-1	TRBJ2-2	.	CASSVTHTTGELFF	TGTGCCAGCAGCGTTACACATACCACCGGGGAGCTGTTTTTT
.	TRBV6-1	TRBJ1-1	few	CASTGAAGNTEAFF	TGTGCCAGCACAGGGGCGGCGGGGAACACTGAAGCTTTCTTT